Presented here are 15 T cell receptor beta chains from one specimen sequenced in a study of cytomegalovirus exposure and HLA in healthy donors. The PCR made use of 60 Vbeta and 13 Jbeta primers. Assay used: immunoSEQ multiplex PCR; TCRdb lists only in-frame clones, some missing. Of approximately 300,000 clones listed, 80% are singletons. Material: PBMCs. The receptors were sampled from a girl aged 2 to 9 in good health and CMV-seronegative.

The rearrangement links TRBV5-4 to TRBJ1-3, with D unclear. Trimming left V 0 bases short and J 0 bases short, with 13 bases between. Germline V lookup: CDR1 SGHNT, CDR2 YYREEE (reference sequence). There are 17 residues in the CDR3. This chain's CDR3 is CASSLEDGRYSGNTIYF. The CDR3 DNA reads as TGTGCCAGCAGCTTGGAGGACGGGAGATACTCTGGAAACACCATATATTTT.

Here the CDR3 DNA reads TGTGCCATCAGTGAGTCTGGGACTCATAAACGCTATGGCTACACCTTC. Translated: CAISESGTHKRYGYTF. The chain employs TRBV10-3 and TRBJ1-2; perhaps TRBD1 as D (5 bases). The CDR3 is 16 amino acids. Trimming took 0 bases from V and 4 from J, leaving 15 bases between them. Germline V lookup: CDR1 ENHRY, CDR2 SYGVKD.

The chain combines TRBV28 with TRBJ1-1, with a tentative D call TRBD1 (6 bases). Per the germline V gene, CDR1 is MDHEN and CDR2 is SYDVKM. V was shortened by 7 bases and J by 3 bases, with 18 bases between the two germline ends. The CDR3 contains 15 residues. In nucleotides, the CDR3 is TGTGCCAGCAATAATCTTAACAGGGCACACACTGAAGCTTTCTTT. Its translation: CASNNLNRAHTEAFF.

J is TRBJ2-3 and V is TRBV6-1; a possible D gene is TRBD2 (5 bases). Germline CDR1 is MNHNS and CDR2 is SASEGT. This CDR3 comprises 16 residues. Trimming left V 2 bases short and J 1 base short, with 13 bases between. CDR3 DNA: TGTGCCAGCAGTGAATCGACGGGATCCGGCACAGATACGCAGTATTTT. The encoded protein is CASSESTGSGTDTQYF.

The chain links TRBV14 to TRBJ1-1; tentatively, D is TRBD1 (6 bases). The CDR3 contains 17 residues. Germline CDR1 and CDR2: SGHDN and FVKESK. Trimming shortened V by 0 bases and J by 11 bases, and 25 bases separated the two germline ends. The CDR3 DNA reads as TGTGCCAGCAGCCAAGACTGGGTAAACCGACAGGACACGTTGGCTTTCTTT. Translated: CASSQDWVNRQDTLAFF.

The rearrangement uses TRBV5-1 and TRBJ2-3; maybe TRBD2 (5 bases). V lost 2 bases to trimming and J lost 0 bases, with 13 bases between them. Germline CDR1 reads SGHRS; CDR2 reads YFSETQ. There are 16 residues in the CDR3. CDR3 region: CASSFFSRGSTDTQYF. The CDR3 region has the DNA TGCGCCAGCAGCTTCTTCTCCCGGGGTAGCACAGATACGCAGTATTTT.

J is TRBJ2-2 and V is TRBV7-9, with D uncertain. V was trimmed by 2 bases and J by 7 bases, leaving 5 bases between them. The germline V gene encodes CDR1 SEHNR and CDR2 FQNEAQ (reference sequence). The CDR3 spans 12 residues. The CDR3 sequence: CASSLLSGELFF. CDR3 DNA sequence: TGTGCCAGCAGCTTACTTAGCGGGGAGCTGTTTTTT. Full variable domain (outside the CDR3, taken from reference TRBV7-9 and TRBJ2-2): DTGVSQNPRHKITKRGQNVTFRCDPISEHNRLYWYRQTLGQGPEFLTYFQNEAQLEKSRLLSDRFSAERPKGSFSTLEIQRTEQGDSAMYLCASSLLSGELFFGEGSRLTVL.

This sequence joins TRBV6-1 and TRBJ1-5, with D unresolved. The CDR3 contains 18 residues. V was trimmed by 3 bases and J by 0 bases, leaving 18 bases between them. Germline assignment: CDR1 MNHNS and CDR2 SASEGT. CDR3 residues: CASSDPPTAPVSNQPQHF. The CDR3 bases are TGTGCCAGCAGTGATCCCCCAACAGCTCCAGTTAGCAATCAGCCCCAGCATTTT.

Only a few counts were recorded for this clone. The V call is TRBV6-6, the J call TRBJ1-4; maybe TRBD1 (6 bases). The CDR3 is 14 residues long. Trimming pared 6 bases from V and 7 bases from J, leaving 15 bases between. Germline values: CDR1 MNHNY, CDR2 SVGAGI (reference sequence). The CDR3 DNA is TGTGCCAGCAGGCCGGGACACGGAGGTGAAAAACTGTTTTTT. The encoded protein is CASRPGHGGEKLFF.

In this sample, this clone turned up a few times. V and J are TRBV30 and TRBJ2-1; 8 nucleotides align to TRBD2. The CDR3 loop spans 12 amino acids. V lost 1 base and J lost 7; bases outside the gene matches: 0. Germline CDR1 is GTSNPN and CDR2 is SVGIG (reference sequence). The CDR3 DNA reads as TGTGCCTGGAGTGCGGGAGGGAATGAGCAGTTCTTC. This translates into CAWSAGGNEQFF. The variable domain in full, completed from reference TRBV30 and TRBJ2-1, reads SQTIHQWPATLVQPVGSPLSLECTVEGTSNPNLYWYRQAAGRGLQLLFYSVGIGQISSEVPQNLSASRPQDRQFILSSKKLLLSDSGFYLCAWSAGGNEQFFGPGTRLTVL.

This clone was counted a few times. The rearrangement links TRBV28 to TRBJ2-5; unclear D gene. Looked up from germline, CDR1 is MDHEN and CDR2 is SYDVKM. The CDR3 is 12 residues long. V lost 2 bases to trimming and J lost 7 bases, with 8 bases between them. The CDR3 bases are TGTGCCAGCAGTTTAACGGGTTGGACCCAGTACTTC. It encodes CASSLTGWTQYF.

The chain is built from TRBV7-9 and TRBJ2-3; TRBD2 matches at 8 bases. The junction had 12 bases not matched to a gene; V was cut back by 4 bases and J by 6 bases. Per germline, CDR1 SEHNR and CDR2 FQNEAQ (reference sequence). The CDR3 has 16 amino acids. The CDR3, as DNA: TGTGCCAGCAGCTCAAGCGGGACTAGGGTGTGGGATACGCAGTATTTT. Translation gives CASSSSGTRVWDTQYF.

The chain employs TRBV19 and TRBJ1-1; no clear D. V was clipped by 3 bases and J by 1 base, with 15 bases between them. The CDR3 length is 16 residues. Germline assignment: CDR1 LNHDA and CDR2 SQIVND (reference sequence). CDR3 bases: TGTGCCAGTAGTATCCGGATGGTGGGAGGGAACACTGAAGCTTTCTTT. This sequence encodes CASSIRMVGGNTEAFF.

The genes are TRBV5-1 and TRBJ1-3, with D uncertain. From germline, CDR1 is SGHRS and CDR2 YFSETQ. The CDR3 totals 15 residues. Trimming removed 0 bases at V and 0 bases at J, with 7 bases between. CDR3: CASSLGGFSGNTIYF. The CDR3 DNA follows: TGCGCCAGCAGCTTGGGCGGGTTCTCTGGAAACACCATATATTTT.

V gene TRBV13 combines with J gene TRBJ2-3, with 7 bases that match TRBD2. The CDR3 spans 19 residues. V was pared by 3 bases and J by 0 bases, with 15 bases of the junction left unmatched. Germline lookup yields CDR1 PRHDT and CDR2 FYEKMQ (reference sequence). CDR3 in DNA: TGTGCCAGCAGCTTGTCGGGACTAATCGCCATAGCCAGCACAGATACGCAGTATTTT. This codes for CASSLSGLIAIASTDTQYF.